This T cell receptor beta chain came from a study of cytomegalovirus exposure and HLA in healthy donors. Study observations and caveats: As a later analysis showed, several of the most significant clusters appeared to be linked to common viral pathogens.

Comments on this clone: Its specificity is not known.

PCR employed 60 Vbeta and 13 Jbeta primers. TCRdb keeps only in-frame clones here, not all; method: immunoSEQ multiplex PCR. The data show hundreds of thousands of clones, with 82% seen just once and roughly 6% held by the top ten. V dropped 2 bases and J dropped 3 bases, with 17 bases sitting between them. The CDR3 length is 16 residues. Germline CDR1 is SGHDT and CDR2 is YYEEEE. The rearrangement links TRBV5-6 to TRBJ1-1; no reliable D call. The sequenced sample was PBMCs. This receptor was identified in a man between 40 and 49 years old in good health and CMV-seropositive. The CDR3 region is CASSFGSEGAYTEAFF. The DNA for the CDR3 is TGTGCCAGCAGCTTCGGGTCTGAAGGTGCGTACACTGAAGCTTTCTTT.